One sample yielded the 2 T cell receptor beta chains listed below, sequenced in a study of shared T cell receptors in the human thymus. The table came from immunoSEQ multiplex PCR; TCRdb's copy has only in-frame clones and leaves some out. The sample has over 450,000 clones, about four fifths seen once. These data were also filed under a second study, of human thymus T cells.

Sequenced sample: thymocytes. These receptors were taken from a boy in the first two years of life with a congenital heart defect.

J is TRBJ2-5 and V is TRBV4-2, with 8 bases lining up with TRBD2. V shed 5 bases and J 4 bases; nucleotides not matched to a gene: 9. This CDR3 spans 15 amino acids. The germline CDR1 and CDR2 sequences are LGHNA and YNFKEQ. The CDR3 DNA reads TGTGCCAGCAGCGCCCTCGGGCGGGAGGTAGAGACCCAGTACTTC. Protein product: CASSALGREVETQYF.

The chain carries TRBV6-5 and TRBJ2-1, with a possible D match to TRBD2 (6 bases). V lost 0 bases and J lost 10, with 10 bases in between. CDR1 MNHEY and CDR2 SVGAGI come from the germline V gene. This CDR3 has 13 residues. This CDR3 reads CASSYSASDEQFF. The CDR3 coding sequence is TGTGCCAGCAGTTACTCAGCTAGCGACGAGCAGTTCTTC.